The 21 T cell receptor beta chains below all came from one sample that was sequenced in a study of shared clonotypes between healthy human individuals. The repertoire was sequenced with immunoSEQ multiplex PCR; TCRdb's copy has only in-frame clones and lacks some. Counted here are 2 million or so clones, approximately 95% occurring once; the ten biggest clones make up 0.13%. The specimen was naive CD4+ T cells sorted from blood. Stated subset: CD45RA+ positively selected. These receptors all come from a man younger than 35 in good health.

This rearrangement joins TRBV2 to TRBJ2-1, with 7 bases fitting TRBD1. Germline V lookup: CDR1 SNHLY, CDR2 FYNNEI. After removal of 8 bases from V and 5 bases from J, the junction contained 9 bases not matched to a gene. The length of the CDR3 is 14 residues. The CDR3 region is CASLYRGINNEQFF. CDR3 bases: TGTGCCAGCCTTTACAGGGGAATAAACAATGAGCAGTTCTTC.

The chain has TRBV18 and TRBJ2-7; no reliable D call. V lost 2 bases and J lost 3, with 5 bases in between. Germline V gene sequence: CDR1 KGHSH, CDR2 LQKENI. There are 12 residues in the CDR3. In nucleotides, the CDR3 is TGTGCCAGCTCACCAAATGTCTACGAGCAGTACTTC. The encoded protein is CASSPNVYEQYF.

The chain is built from TRBV2 and TRBJ2-2; D gene unclear. Between the trimmed V and J ends, which lost 7 bases and 6 bases, there was a span of 9 bases. CDR1 is SNHLY, CDR2 FYNNEI, per germline. This CDR3 contains 12 residues. The CDR3 bases are TGTGCCAGCATGTCGATCTCCGGGGAGCTGTTTTTT. This sequence encodes CASMSISGELFF.

The V gene is TRBV7-3, the J gene TRBJ2-7, with 8 nucleotides matching TRBD2. The CDR3 is 17 residues long. Trimming removed 2 bases from V and 2 bases from J; junction bases left unmatched: 11. The germline CDR1 and CDR2 sequences are SGHTA and FQGTGA. The CDR3 loop is CASSLYPIGGVPYEQYF. The CDR3 coding sequence is TGTGCCAGCAGCTTATACCCTATCGGGGGGGTTCCCTACGAGCAGTACTTC. The full variable domain, completed using reference TRBV7-3 and TRBJ2-7, is GAGVSQTPSNKVTEKGKYVELRCDPISGHTALYWYRQSLGQGPEFLIYFQGTGAADDSGLPNDRFFAVRPEGSVSTLKIQRTERGDSAVYLCASSLYPIGGVPYEQYFGPGTRLTVT.

The chain employs TRBV29-1 and TRBJ2-7; no clear D. The V gene's germline CDR1 is SQVTM and CDR2 ANQGSEA. Trimming removed 4 bases at V and 0 bases at J, with 16 bases between. The CDR3 sequence is 15 residues long. The CDR3 region is CSVGISRPASYEQYF. In DNA, the CDR3 is TGCAGCGTTGGGATAAGTCGACCTGCCTCCTACGAGCAGTACTTC.

On this clone: The sample contains more than one DNA sequence encoding this CDR3. The chain links TRBV6-5 to TRBJ2-7; D possibly corresponds to TRBD2 (5 bases). Trimming pared 6 bases from V and 0 bases from J, leaving 12 bases between. The CDR3 runs 14 residues. Germline CDR1 MNHEY, CDR2 SVGAGI. CDR3 DNA: TGTGCCAGCAGCTACCGGAGCGGCTCCTACGAGCAGTACTTC. As protein: CASSYRSGSYEQYF.

The chain combines TRBV6-1 with TRBJ1-3; D not resolved. The CDR3 sequence is 15 residues long. The germline V gene encodes CDR1 MNHNS and CDR2 SASEGT. Trimming removed 2 bases at V and 3 bases at J, with 11 bases between. Written as DNA, the CDR3 is TGTGCCAGCAGTGAATTGAATGGGAATGGAAACACCATATATTTT. It specifies CASSELNGNGNTIYF.

The V and J genes are TRBV2 and TRBJ1-2; D uncertain. Germline V CDR1 and CDR2: SNHLY, FYNNEI. V lost 3 bases to trimming and J lost 3 bases, with 11 bases between them. This CDR3 has 14 amino acids. CDR3 sequence reads: CASSDQGSDYGYTF. DNA for the CDR3: TGTGCCAGCAGTGACCAAGGTAGTGACTATGGCTACACCTTC.

The chain recombines TRBV9 with TRBJ1-2; no clear D. The CDR3 runs to 11 residues. Germline loops: CDR1 SGDLS, CDR2 YYNGEE. V lost 1 base, J lost 6 bases, and 4 bases lay in between. CDR3 amino acids: CASSVNNGYTF. In DNA form, the CDR3 reads TGTGCCAGCAGCGTAAACAATGGCTACACCTTC.

The rearrangement joins TRBV5-1 to TRBJ2-2, with D possibly TRBD1 on 7 matching bases. CDR1 SGHRS and CDR2 YFSETQ come from the germline V gene. This CDR3 is 18 amino acids long. Trimming took 0 bases from V and 8 from J, leaving 23 bases between them. CDR3 nucleotide sequence: TGCGCCAGCAGCTTGGAAGGGCGACAGGGAAACGGGAGAGGGGAGCTGTTTTTT. Translating it yields CASSLEGRQGNGRGELFF. The variable domain in full, completed from reference TRBV5-1 and TRBJ2-2, reads KAGVTQTPRYLIKTRGQQVTLSCSPISGHRSVSWYQQTPGQGLQFLFEYFSETQRNKGNFPGRFSGRQFSNSRSEMNVSTLELGDSALYLCASSLEGRQGNGRGELFFGEGSRLTVL.

Points on this clone: Other DNA sequences in the same sample also yield this CDR3. The V call is TRBV5-1, the J call TRBJ2-7; D not resolved. Germline values: CDR1 SGHRS, CDR2 YFSETQ. The ends were cut back, 0 bases at V and 1 base at J, with 8 bases in the middle. CDR3 size: 14 residues. CDR3 sequence reads: CASSLGGSSYEQYF. Written as DNA, the CDR3 is TGCGCCAGCAGCTTGGGTGGCAGTTCCTACGAGCAGTACTTC.

Written as DNA, the CDR3 is TGTGCCAGCAGTAAAGGGTCCGGGAACGGGCAGCCCCAGCATTTT. Its translation is CASSKGSGNGQPQHF. V gene TRBV7-8 combines with J gene TRBJ1-5; D gene unclear. The CDR3 runs 15 residues. Germline V gene data show CDR1 as SGHVS and CDR2 as FQNEAQ. V lost 6 bases, J lost 7 bases, and 19 bases lay in between.

This clone was seen only once. This rearrangement joins TRBV28 to TRBJ1-4, with TRBD1 as a possible D gene (6 bases). The CDR3 runs 14 residues. The ends were cut back, 4 bases at V and 5 bases at J, with 11 bases in the middle. Germline-derived CDR1 and CDR2 are MDHEN and SYDVKM. For the CDR3, the DNA is TGTGCCAGCAGTTCGGGGGCACCCAATGAAAAACTGTTTTTT. Amino acid sequence: CASSSGAPNEKLFF.

The genes are TRBV21-1 and TRBJ1-5; no check of the table's D call, TRBD1, against the DNA was made. TRBV21-1 is assigned pseudogene status. CDR3 length: 17 amino acids. The CDR3 reads CASSKPGQGICNQPQHF. For the CDR3, the DNA is TGTGCCAGCAGCAAGCCGGGACAGGGGATTTGCAATCAGCCCCAGCATTTT.

The chain recombines TRBV10-3 with TRBJ2-1; 14 bases agree with TRBD2. The ends lost 5 bases at V and 6 bases at J; junction bases unmatched: 12. Germline lookup yields CDR1 ENHRY and CDR2 SYGVKD. This CDR3 contains 18 residues. The CDR3 protein is CAISKAPGLAGVINEQFF. The CDR3 DNA follows: TGTGCCATCAGTAAAGCGCCGGGACTAGCGGGAGTAATCAATGAGCAGTTCTTC.

This clone was seen a single time. The chain couples TRBV5-1 to TRBJ2-7; no firm D call. CDR3 size: 14 residues. Germline assignment: CDR1 SGHRS and CDR2 YFSETQ. V was shortened by 0 bases and J by 3 bases, with 10 bases between the two germline ends. Here the CDR3 reads CASSLGPINYEQYF. CDR3 in DNA: TGCGCCAGCAGCTTGGGCCCGATAAACTACGAGCAGTACTTC.

The rearrangement uses TRBV4-3 and TRBJ2-2, with D possibly matching TRBD1 (6 bases). The germline CDR1 and CDR2 sequences are LGHNA and YSLEER. The CDR3 runs 16 residues. Trimming shortened V by 4 bases and J by 1 base, and 13 bases separated the two germline ends. The CDR3 DNA follows: TGCGCCAGCAGCCGAACAGGGACAAGGAACACCGGGGAGCTGTTTTTT. This sequence encodes CASSRTGTRNTGELFF.

The chain recombines TRBV7-2 with TRBJ2-2, with no clear D. The CDR3 sequence is 13 residues long. Looked up from germline, CDR1 is SGHTA and CDR2 is FQGNSA. The V and J ends lost 1 base and 7 bases respectively, with 7 bases between them. DNA of the CDR3: TGTGCCAGCAGCTTAGTCGCCGGCGGGGAGCTGTTTTTT. Translating gives CASSLVAGGELFF.

The gene calls are TRBV7-9 and TRBJ1-2; no reliable D call. Germline V gives CDR1 SEHNR, CDR2 FQNEAQ (reference sequence). CDR3 length: 16 residues. Trimming left V 5 bases short and J 1 base short, with 17 bases between. CDR3 coding DNA: TGTGCCAGCAGCCGATCGGTCGCAGGTTATAACTATGGCTACACCTTC. This translates into CASSRSVAGYNYGYTF.

V is TRBV28 and J is TRBJ2-6; D remains ambiguous. The germline V and J ends were trimmed by 3 bases and 0 bases, with 12 bases remaining between them. This CDR3 is built from 17 residues. Germline V gene sequence: CDR1 MDHEN, CDR2 SYDVKM. CDR3 protein: CASSFSHKSSGANVLTF. CDR3 DNA sequence: TGTGCCAGCAGTTTCTCCCATAAATCCTCTGGGGCCAACGTCCTGACTTTC.

This clone was seen a single time. This chain joins TRBV5-1 and TRBJ2-5; D possibly matches TRBD1 or TRBD2 (5 bases each). Germline assignment: CDR1 SGHRS and CDR2 YFSETQ. Trimming left V 5 bases short and J 2 bases short, with 19 bases between. The CDR3 runs 16 residues. The CDR3 here is CASSPTGTAIQETQYF. The CDR3 DNA is TGCGCCAGCAGTCCCACCGGGACGGCAATTCAAGAGACCCAGTACTTC.